This TCR beta chain was sequenced in a study of T cell changes during pregnancy in multiple sclerosis. TCRdb keeps only in-frame clones here, not all; method: immunoSEQ multiplex PCR. The sample includes 40,000 or so clones, roughly 92% of them seen just once. The germline CDR1 and CDR2 sequences are ENHRY and SYGVKD. The CDR3 consists of 16 residues. Trimming left V 6 bases short and J 2 bases short, with 18 bases between. The sequence came from a female donor with multiple sclerosis, enrolled in a pregnancy study. Material: peripheral blood, obtained before pregnancy. The chain carries TRBV10-3 and TRBJ2-3; the D gene is possibly TRBD2 (6 bases). CDR3 protein: CAISPSGSAVTDTQYF. CDR3 DNA sequence: TGTGCCATCAGCCCCTCCGGGAGCGCCGTCACAGATACGCAGTATTTT.